One sample yielded the 5 T cell receptor beta chains listed below, sequenced in a study of T-cell memory formation after mild COVID-19 (dated by TCRdb to the early 2020s). Library construction relied on 5' RACE. Instrument on record: Illumina NovaSeq 6000. The public reads were reanalyzed by TCRdb: fastp trimming at Q25, MiXCR alignment, in-frame beta chains only. Here each entry gathers all rows of one CDR3 protein and keeps the most common genes and DNA. Across this sample there are roughly 150,000 distinct CDR3 sequences, with around 13% seen only once. The ten largest clones capture approximately 3.4% of the sample. Sequenced sample: PBMCs or a T cell subset sorted from them (not recorded which). The receptor set was obtained from a man younger than 30 who had mild COVID-19 (a few samples of this study predate the infection). The sample titles of this study are shuffled in the database, so cell type and time point are left out; the donor was told from shared clones.

There are a few counts of this clonotype. The CDR3 region is CASSDPGQKRGELFF. The DNA for the CDR3 is TGTGCCAGCAGTGATCCGGGACAAAAACGCGGGGAGCTGTTTTTT. The chain joins TRBV2 to TRBJ2-2, with D perhaps TRBD1 (6 bases). This CDR3 comprises 15 residues. From germline, CDR1 is SNHLY and CDR2 FYNNEI. Trimming pared 3 bases from V and 7 bases from J, leaving 15 bases between.

The DNA of the CDR3 is TGCGCCAGCAGCTTACCGTCAGTAGGAAGCGGCGGGGAGCTGTTTTTT. This translates into CASSLPSVGSGGELFF. This chain uses TRBV5-1 with TRBJ2-2, with D possibly TRBD2 on 5 matching bases. Germline loops: CDR1 SGHRS, CDR2 YFSETQ. The CDR3 spans 16 residues. Trimming shortened V by 2 bases and J by 7 bases, and 18 bases separated the two germline ends.

In this sample, this clonotype turned up many times. The rearrangement joins TRBV7-9 to TRBJ2-1, with 8 positions matching TRBD2. Trimming at V came to 6 bases and at J to 8 bases, leaving 6 bases not matched to a gene. The CDR3 extends over 13 amino acids. Germline lookup yields CDR1 SEHNR and CDR2 FQNEAQ (reference sequence). The CDR3 reads CASRGSGKDEQFF. The DNA for the CDR3 is TGTGCCAGCAGGGGTAGCGGGAAGGATGAGCAGTTCTTC.

This clonotype was observed a few times. The chain combines TRBV5-1 with TRBJ2-7; 9 bases map to TRBD1. The CDR3 loop spans 13 amino acids. CDR1 and CDR2 (germline): SGHRS, YFSETQ. Trimming cost V 4 bases and J 6 bases; bases outside gene matches: 5. The CDR3 region has the DNA TGCGCCAGCAGCGGCCGACAGGGGGTCGAGCAGTACTTC. As protein: CASSGRQGVEQYF.

This clonotype came up a few times. This rearrangement joins TRBV7-9 to TRBJ1-2; no reliable D call. V was trimmed by 2 bases and J by 3 bases, leaving 7 bases between them. Germline-derived CDR1 and CDR2 are SEHNR and FQNEAQ (reference sequence). There are 13 residues in the CDR3. The CDR3 bases are TGTGCCAGCAGCTTAAGCGGGTACTATGGCTACACCTTC. Translation: CASSLSGYYGYTF.